This T cell receptor (beta chain) was identified in a study of metastatic and nonmetastatic thyroid tumors. Overall study: Malignant thyroid and benign thyroid patients provided blood and tumor or nodule tissue whose repertoires were compared.

As originally analysed: CDR3 was compared across clinicopathological groups, and the resulting differences were used to build a distant-metastasis classifier for papillary thyroid cancer. TCRdb re-analyzed the PCR reads using MiXCR. TCRdb's processing, not the authors', yielded these V and J calls. Among some 19,000 clones, about a quarter were seen once, and the ten largest hold about 3.3%. Patients underwent thyroid surgery, and none had received any treatment before it. The CDR3 runs to 15 residues. Trimming removed 2 bases at V and 1 base at J, with 11 bases between. Per the germline V gene, CDR1 is KGHSH and CDR2 is LQKENI. This clone was detected many times.

The chain employs TRBV18 and TRBJ2-5; TRBD1 might be the D (5 bases). The sequenced material came from blood. This receptor was obtained from a male donor with papillary thyroid cancer or a benign thyroid nodule (not recorded which). Some clones in this sample may be carry-over from other donors' samples. CDR3 protein: CASSPSVQGQETQYF. CDR3 DNA sequence: TGTGCCAGCTCACCATCCGTCCAGGGCCAAGAGACCCAGTACTTC.